This TCR beta chain was sequenced in a study of blood T cells in healthy people across ages. Points from the study as a whole: Diversity figures based on one million T cells were deemed too low. Researchers report that TCR beta diversity correlated strongly with naive T cell percentage.

Extracted total RNA amounted to at least 5.5 micrograms for each sample. About this clonotype: Its antigen is undetermined.

This CDR3 is built from 15 residues. Germline CDR1 SGHDT, CDR2 YYEEEE. J was trimmed by 5 bases and V by 4 bases; bases with no gene match: 7. A J-beta primer mix and a sample-barcoded 5' primer were used in a second PCR of roughly 6 to 11 cycles. A template-switch adaptor that had 12 random nucleotides put a tag on each cDNA molecule. TCRdb reprocessed the 5' RACE reads via MiXCR and lists one record per CDR3 protein. The sample consists of 780,000 or so distinct CDR3 sequences, 56% of them appearing once. The sequenced material came from blood. This sequence joins TRBV5-6 and TRBJ2-4; 9 bases align to TRBD1. This TCR derives from a middle-aged man in good health. The CDR3 DNA reads as TGTGCCAGCAGCGGCACGGGACAGGGCGAAAACATTCAGTACTTC. Its protein is CASSGTGQGENIQYF.